This TCR beta chain was found in a study of T cell responses to AZD1222 COVID-19 vaccine. The repertoire was sequenced with immunoSEQ multiplex PCR; TCRdb's copy has only in-frame clones and lacks some. The sample shows about 130,000 clones, over 65% of them seen only once. The germline V gene encodes CDR1 LNHNV and CDR2 YYDKDF (reference sequence). V gave up 0 bases and J gave up 4 bases, with 10 bases separating them. The CDR3 runs to 15 residues. Study observations and caveats: Most donors were white British, females outnumbered males, and clonal diversity was possibly underestimated. Only a handful of AZD1222 recipients were seropositive at baseline. Across spike, vaccine-associated CD4 TCRs were found, dominant at 160-218 and 743-854. In all cases, repertoires were sampled only after the peak T cell response.

As for this clone: What it binds is unknown.

This sequence originates from an adult in good health. The rearrangement links TRBV15 to TRBJ1-5; D is possibly TRBD1 (6 bases). The specimen comprised peripheral blood, sampled on day 0 of AZD1222 vaccination. In nucleotides, the CDR3 is TGTGCCACCAGCAGAGACCGGGACATAAATCAGCCCCAGCATTTT. Its translation is CATSRDRDINQPQHF. Filled out from reference TRBV15 and TRBJ1-5, the complete variable domain reads DAMVIQNPRYQVTQFGKPVTLSCSQTLNHNVMYWYQQKSSQAPKLLFHYYDKDFNNEADTPDNFQSRRPNTSFCFLDIRSPGLGDTAMYLCATSRDRDINQPQHFGDGTRLSIL.